A selection of T cell receptor beta chains follows, all from one sample in a study of T cells in tuberculosis. Sequencing was performed with immunoSEQ multiplex PCR; in TCRdb, only in-frame clones are kept and a portion is missing. The sample has around 43,000 clones, 95% seen once. Sample: PBMCs. All receptors come from a donor between 10 and 35 years old with latent tuberculosis or without tuberculosis infection. Both conserved end residues are part of each CDR3. A D gene is named only where the DNA matches it firmly. Clone size is shown for a subset of rows, as once, few, many or a class of expanded clone.

clone_size	v_call	d_call	j_call	cdr3_nt	cdr3_aa
NA	TRBV7-2	NA	TRBJ2-5	TGTGCCAGCAGCCTAACCGGGACTCCAGAGACCCAGTACTTC	CASSLTGTPETQYF
NA	TRBV5-1	NA	TRBJ1-5	TGCGCCAGCAGCCCAAACACCGGGGATAGCAATCAGCCCCAGCATTTT	CASSPNTGDSNQPQHF
NA	TRBV29-1	NA	TRBJ1-2	TGCAGCGTTGAAGATCAGGGCGGCGGCTACACCTTC	CSVEDQGGGYTF
NA	TRBV5-1	TRBD1	TRBJ2-3	TGCGCCAGCAGCAGCCCGGGACAGGGAGGCAAGGGCACAGATACGCAGTATTTT	CASSSPGQGGKGTDTQYF
NA	TRBV2	NA	TRBJ1-2	TGTGCCAGCAGTGAATCCCGGACATATGGCTACACCTTC	CASSESRTYGYTF
NA	TRBV27	NA	TRBJ1-2	TGTGCCAGCAGTTTATCGCGGTCAGGGCAGTATGGCTACACCTTC	CASSLSRSGQYGYTF
NA	TRBV30	TRBD1	TRBJ1-3	TGTGCCTGGAGTATGTGGCAGGGGGACACCATATATTTT	CAWSMWQGDTIYF
NA	TRBV27	TRBD2	TRBJ2-1	TGTGCCAGCAGTCCACAGACTAGCGGGGAATATGAGCAGTTCTTC	CASSPQTSGEYEQFF
NA	TRBV11-3	NA	TRBJ1-1	TGTGCCAGCAGCTCTCGTGGCATGAACACTGAAGCTTTCTTT	CASSSRGMNTEAFF
NA	TRBV11-2	TRBD2	TRBJ2-5	TGTGCCAGCAGCTTAGTCGGGACTAGCGGGGGCGGGGAGACCCAGTACTTC	CASSLVGTSGGGETQYF
NA	TRBV23-1	TRBD1	TRBJ1-2	TGCGCCAGCACCCCAGGGGGCTTTCTGGTATATGGCTACACCTTC	CASTPGGFLVYGYTF
NA	TRBV7-6	NA	TRBJ2-7	TGTGCCAGCAGCTTACTAGGGGCCGAGCAGTACTTC	CASSLLGAEQYF
NA	TRBV18	TRBD1	TRBJ1-2	TGTGCCAGCTCACCAGGCGAACAGGGGAACTATGGCTACACCTTC	CASSPGEQGNYGYTF
NA	TRBV9	NA	TRBJ1-1	TGTGCCAGCAGCGTAGGGGTGGGACACTTGAACACTGAAGCTTTCTTT	CASSVGVGHLNTEAFF
NA	TRBV5-1	TRBD1	TRBJ2-1	TGCGCCAGCAGCTCGTACAGGGGGTTGTTCTTC	CASSSYRGLFF
NA	TRBV30	NA	TRBJ1-6	TGTGCCTGGAGGATACACCAGGGTTATAATTCACCCCTCCACTTT	CAWRIHQGYNSPLHF
NA	TRBV6-1	NA	TRBJ1-2	TGTGCCAGCGGGGGGACCGGGAAAAACTATGGCTACACCTTC	CASGGTGKNYGYTF
NA	TRBV29-1	TRBD1	TRBJ1-1	TGCAGCGTCCGGTGGACAGGGAGGATGCTGAAAGCTTTCTTT	CSVRWTGRMLKAFF
NA	TRBV5-1	NA	TRBJ2-7	TGCGCCAGCAGCTGGGCAGGTCAGACCTACGAGCAGTACTTC	CASSWAGQTYEQYF
once	TRBV5-1	NA	TRBJ2-1	TGCGCCAGCAGCTTGGTAGCACAAACCTACAATGAGCAGTTCTTC	CASSLVAQTYNEQFF
NA	TRBV6-1	NA	TRBJ1-2	TGTGCCAGCAGTGAAGGCCTGGGAGGCAGCTATGGCTACACCTTC	CASSEGLGGSYGYTF
once	TRBV29-1	TRBD1	TRBJ1-2	TGCAGCGTTCTCCGGGACAGGGACCTAGTAACCGTAAATGGCTACACCTTC	CSVLRDRDLVTVNGYTF
few	TRBV7-7	NA	TRBJ1-1	TGTGCTAGCAGCAGGGAGTTTAGCACTGAAGCTTTCTTT	CASSREFSTEAFF
NA	TRBV6-6	NA	TRBJ1-2	TGTGCCAGCAGTTACAGCCTCGGCTATGGCTACACCTTC	CASSYSLGYGYTF
few	TRBV25-1	NA	TRBJ1-3	TGTGCCAGCAGTGGCGAATATGACTCTGGAAACACCATATATTTT	CASSGEYDSGNTIYF
NA	TRBV4-2	TRBD2	TRBJ2-3	TGTGCCAGCAGCCTATTAGCGGGGGTCACAGATACGCAGTATTTT	CASSLLAGVTDTQYF
NA	TRBV19	NA	TRBJ1-1	TGTGCCACCTTGGGAGGGGCTGGCACTGAAGCTTTCTTT	CATLGGAGTEAFF
NA	TRBV28	NA	TRBJ2-5	TGTGCCAGCAGTCTTGACGGGCCAGGGCGAGGAGAGACCCAGTACTTC	CASSLDGPGRGETQYF
NA	TRBV27	NA	TRBJ1-1	TGTGCCAGCAGTTTATTCCCCCTCACAGCGAACACTGAAGCTTTCTTT	CASSLFPLTANTEAFF
NA	TRBV2	NA	TRBJ1-5	TGTGCCAGCGGAACAGCACGCAATCAGCCCCAGCATTTT	CASGTARNQPQHF
NA	TRBV20-1	NA	TRBJ1-2	TGCAGTGCAACCGACAGCTATGGCTACACCTTC	CSATDSYGYTF
NA	TRBV25-1	NA	TRBJ2-7	TGTGCCAGCAGTGATGGTTCAGGTCTATCCTACGAGCAGTACTTC	CASSDGSGLSYEQYF
once	TRBV7-2	TRBD1	TRBJ2-2	TGTGCCAGCAGTCTCTTATCCGGGACAGGGCCCGGGGAGCTGTTTTTT	CASSLLSGTGPGELFF
NA	TRBV9	TRBD1	TRBJ1-3	TGTGCCAGCAGCGCGGACAGGGAATCTGGAAACACCATATATTTT	CASSADRESGNTIYF
NA	TRBV28	NA	TRBJ1-1	TGTGCCAGCAGTCCCCCGTGGCTCATGAACACTGAAGCTTTCTTT	CASSPPWLMNTEAFF
NA	TRBV21-1	NA	TRBJ2-7	TGTGCCAGCAGCAAAGCTCGCGTGACAGGGCCTCGGGTAGAGCAGTACTTC	CASSKARVTGPRVEQYF
NA	TRBV27	NA	TRBJ2-1	TGTGCCAGCAGTTTATTATCCCCCAATGAGCAGTTCTTC	CASSLLSPNEQFF
NA	TRBV5-1	NA	TRBJ1-1	TGCGCCAGCAGCTTGGACTCGAACACTGAAGCTTTCTTT	CASSLDSNTEAFF
NA	TRBV4-3	TRBD1	TRBJ2-7	TGCGCCAGCAGCCCAACGGACAGGGCGATCCCCTACGAGCAGTACTTC	CASSPTDRAIPYEQYF
NA	TRBV7-9	TRBD1	TRBJ1-1	TGTGCCAGCAGCCCAACCTCCCCAGGGGGCTTCACTGAAGCTTTCTTT	CASSPTSPGGFTEAFF
NA	TRBV6-5	TRBD1	TRBJ2-1	TGTGCCAGCAGTTACGGAGGACAGGGTTCTTGGAAGCAGTTCTTC	CASSYGGQGSWKQFF
NA	TRBV6-1	NA	TRBJ1-3	TGTGCCAGCAGTAAGGGGGATGCTGGAAACACCATATATTTT	CASSKGDAGNTIYF
once	TRBV7-9	TRBD1	TRBJ2-7	TGTGCCAGCAGCTTAAGTAGGACAGGAGCCTACGAGCAGTACTTC	CASSLSRTGAYEQYF
NA	TRBV2	NA	TRBJ1-1	TGTGCCAGCAGGCGAGGGGGTCCTGAAGCTTTCTTT	CASRRGGPEAFF
NA	TRBV9	NA	TRBJ1-2	TGTGCCAGCAGCGTCCGGGCCGGGGACTATGGCTACACCTTC	CASSVRAGDYGYTF
once	TRBV7-9	NA	TRBJ1-3	TGTGCCAGCAGCTTAGATCGTATACTTATCTCTGGAAACACCATATATTTT	CASSLDRILISGNTIYF
NA	TRBV21-1	NA	TRBJ2-7	TGTGCCAGCAGCAAAGAGGGGCAGGGAAGCTCCTACGAGCAGTACTTC	CASSKEGQGSSYEQYF
NA	TRBV5-1	NA	TRBJ2-5	TGCGCCAGCAGCCCCGGGGGGCCGAAAGAGACCCAGTACTTC	CASSPGGPKETQYF
NA	TRBV6-6	NA	TRBJ1-3	TGTGCCAGCAGATCAGGACTGTTATATTGGAACACCATATATTTT	CASRSGLLYWNTIYF
NA	TRBV6-1	NA	TRBJ1-1	TGTGCCAGCAGAGGTGTGGGAGGGCTGGATGAAGCTTTCTTT	CASRGVGGLDEAFF
few	TRBV19	TRBD1	TRBJ1-3	TGTGCCTCTCACAGGGGAGGCTCTGGAAACACCATATATTTT	CASHRGGSGNTIYF
NA	TRBV7-2	TRBD2	TRBJ2-1	TGTGCCAGCAGCTTAGTGGGGACTAGCTTGGATGAGCAGTTCTTC	CASSLVGTSLDEQFF
NA	TRBV6-5	TRBD1	TRBJ1-1	TGTGCCAGCAGCAACAGGGGGAACACTGAAGCTTTCTTT	CASSNRGNTEAFF
NA	TRBV5-4	NA	TRBJ1-2	TGTGCCACCCCCGACGGGGGATATGGCTACACCTTC	CATPDGGYGYTF
NA	TRBV4-1	NA	TRBJ1-6	TGCGCCAGCAGCGAAGCGGGGCGGGGACGTCATTCACCCCTCCACTTT	CASSEAGRGRHSPLHF
few	TRBV5-6	NA	TRBJ1-2	TGTGCCAGCAGCTTGTTGGCTAAATACGGACAGTTAGCTAACTATGGCTACACCTTC	CASSLLAKYGQLANYGYTF
once	TRBV9	TRBD2	TRBJ2-1	TGTGCCAGCAGGCTGGGTAGCGGGGAGTACAATGAGCAGTTCTTC	CASRLGSGEYNEQFF
NA	TRBV19	NA	TRBJ2-2	TGTGCCAGTAGTATTGAGGGCGGATGGGGCACCGGGGAGCTGTTTTTT	CASSIEGGWGTGELFF
NA	TRBV9	NA	TRBJ1-2	TGTGCCAGCAGCGTAGATCTTAAGGCAGGGTCTAACTATGGCTACACCTTC	CASSVDLKAGSNYGYTF
NA	TRBV6-5	TRBD1	TRBJ2-1	TGTGCCAGCAGTTACGCGGCCAGGGGGCTTTACAATGAGCAGTTCTTC	CASSYAARGLYNEQFF